Listed below are T cell receptor beta chains from one sample, sequenced in a study of identical twins. TCRdb re-called the 5' RACE reads through MiXCR, storing one row per CDR3 protein. The data contain 700,000 or so distinct CDR3 sequences, 8.6% of them singletons. The same sample was also used in a study of yellow fever vaccine responses in identical twins.

Source material: PBMCs. Receptors originate from a young woman in good health. CDR3s include the opening cysteine and the closing phenylalanine or tryptophan. The D gene is left open where the match is weak. Clone size is not always given. Where it is, it says once, few, many or a class for expanded clones.

>few|TRBD1|TRBJ2-7|TRBV12-3/TRBV12-4
TGTGCCAGCAGTTTATGGGACAGGGAGGACGAGCAGTACTTC
CASSLWDREDEQYF
>few|-|TRBJ2-1|TRBV4-2
TGTGCCAGCAGCCAAGATCTGGGCTTGGTAGGGAACATCAATGAGCAGTTCTTC
CASSQDLGLVGNINEQFF
>-|-|TRBJ2-1|TRBV6-2/TRBV6-3
TGTGCCAGCAGTTACACCCAGCCCTCCTACAATGAGCAGTTCTTC
CASSYTQPSYNEQFF
>-|TRBD2|TRBJ2-7|TRBV7-2
TGTGCCAGCAGCTTAGTTTGGGACTATACCTACGAGCAATACTTC
CASSLVWDYTYEQYF
>-|TRBD1|TRBJ1-2|TRBV6-2/TRBV6-3
TGTGCCAGCAGTTGGGACAGACATGGCTACACCTTC
CASSWDRHGYTF
>many|TRBD2|TRBJ2-3|TRBV6-4
TGTGCCAGCAGTGGGACTAGCGGGGCAGATACGCAGTATTTT
CASSGTSGADTQYF
>-|-|TRBJ1-6|TRBV3-1
TGTGCCAGCAGCCAGGACAGCCTGTTTAATTCACCCCTCCACTTT
CASSQDSLFNSPLHF
>-|-|TRBJ2-3|TRBV5-6
TGTGCCAGCAGCTCCCGGACGGGCGGAGATACGCAGTATTTT
CASSSRTGGDTQYF
>-|TRBD2|TRBJ2-7|TRBV6-1
TGTGCCATTGGGGGACTATCTGGGAACGAGCAGTACTTC
CAIGGLSGNEQYF
>many|-|TRBJ1-2|TRBV5-1
TGCGCCAGCAGCTTGGTGGGTTTTGGCTACACCTTC
CASSLVGFGYTF
>-|-|TRBJ2-7|TRBV5-1
TGCGCCAGCAGCTTGGGGCCGGGGACCGCCTACGAGCAGTACTTC
CASSLGPGTAYEQYF
>-|TRBD1|TRBJ2-7|TRBV5-1
TGCGCCAGCAGCAACCGACAGGGACGCTCCTACGAGCAGTACTTC
CASSNRQGRSYEQYF
>many|-|TRBJ2-5|TRBV28
TGTGCCAGCAGTTTCCCGCGCCCAGAGACCCAGTACTTC
CASSFPRPETQYF
>-|TRBD1|TRBJ1-2|TRBV5-1
TGCGCCAGCAGCTTGGGACCCAGACAGGGCGATAACTATGGCTACACCTTC
CASSLGPRQGDNYGYTF
>-|TRBD2|TRBJ2-1|TRBV5-4
TGTGCCAGCAGCTTGGGTCCCCAGCGGGAGGATGAGCAGTTCTTC
CASSLGPQREDEQFF
>many|TRBD2|TRBJ2-3|TRBV29-1
TGCAGCGTTGAAACGGGGGGGGATACGCAGTATTTT
CSVETGGDTQYF
>few|-|TRBJ2-2|TRBV18
TGTGCCAGCTCACCGCAGACAGAGTCAGGGGAGCTGTTTTTT
CASSPQTESGELFF
>-|-|TRBJ2-3|TRBV20-1
TGCAGTGCTAGTTGGGACCGCTATAGCACAGATACGCAGTATTTT
CSASWDRYSTDTQYF
>-|-|TRBJ1-2|TRBV3-1
TGTGCCAGCAGCCACCCCGGTAGGGAGGATGGCTACACCTTC
CASSHPGREDGYTF
>-|-|TRBJ2-1|TRBV5-8
TGTGCCAGCAGCTTGGCGATAGTCTCCTACAATGAGCAGTTCTTC
CASSLAIVSYNEQFF
>-|TRBD1|TRBJ1-2|TRBV25-1
TGTGCCAGCAGAGGACAGGGGGCGCGAGGCTACACCTTC
CASRGQGARGYTF
>few|TRBD2|TRBJ2-1|TRBV5-1
TGCGCCAGCAGCTCCTGGACTAGCGGGGTTAATGAGCAGTTCTTC
CASSSWTSGVNEQFF
>-|-|TRBJ2-2|TRBV7-2
TGTGCCAGCAGCTTAGTCCTCACCGGGGAGCTGTTTTTT
CASSLVLTGELFF
>few|-|TRBJ2-1|TRBV7-2
TGTGCCAGCAGCTCAGGGCTCTTTGGTGGTCAATACAATGAGCAGTTCTTC
CASSSGLFGGQYNEQFF
>few|TRBD2|TRBJ2-7|TRBV2
TGTGCCAGCAGTGATCCCCCCGCGCGGGACTACCCCTACGAGCAGTACTTC
CASSDPPARDYPYEQYF
>few|-|TRBJ2-3|TRBV14
TGTGCCAGCAGGTCGGCTACAGATACGCAGTATTTT
CASRSATDTQYF
>few|TRBD2|TRBJ2-5|TRBV20-1
TGCAGTGCTAGTAGGCTAGCGGGGGTCTGGGAGACCCAGTACTTC
CSASRLAGVWETQYF
>-|-|TRBJ1-2|TRBV4-2
TGTGCCAGCAGCCAAGGAATGGAAGGCTACACCTTC
CASSQGMEGYTF
>many|-|TRBJ2-7|TRBV28
TGTGCCAGCACTCGGACCGGAACGGGACGGACCTACGAGCAGTACTTC
CASTRTGTGRTYEQYF
>few|-|TRBJ1-2|TRBV12-3/TRBV12-4
TGTGCCAGCAGTTCGAGACAGACTGCTAACTATGGCTACACCTTC
CASSSRQTANYGYTF
>-|TRBD1|TRBJ1-1|TRBV6-5
TGTGCCAGCAGTTTTTTATCCACCGGGACAGGGGTGGTCACTGAAGCTTTCTTT
CASSFLSTGTGVVTEAFF
>few|-|TRBJ1-5|TRBV6-6
TGTGCCAGCAACCAGGCCAATCAGCCCCAGCATTTT
CASNQANQPQHF
>many|TRBD2|TRBJ2-1|TRBV20-1
TGCAGTGCTAGGGGAGGGGTCGATTATGAGCAGTTCTTC
CSARGGVDYEQFF
>many|-|TRBJ1-6|TRBV20-1
TGCAGTGCCCGACCCGGGGACTCCTATAATTCACCCCTCCACTTT
CSARPGDSYNSPLHF
>few|-|TRBJ2-3|TRBV11-2
TGTGCCAGCAGCTTGCACGGAGGGAGTTCTAGCACAGATACGCAGTATTTT
CASSLHGGSSSTDTQYF
>many|-|TRBJ1-1|TRBV10-3
TGTGCCATCAGTGAGTCAAGGGACGGGAACACTGAAGCTTTCTTT
CAISESRDGNTEAFF
>few|TRBD1|TRBJ2-5|TRBV12-3/TRBV12-4
TGTGCCAGCAGACCCACCCGGGACAGCGACCAAGAGACCCAGTACTTC
CASRPTRDSDQETQYF
>many|TRBD1|TRBJ2-1|TRBV28
TGTGCCAGCAGGGATCTGGGACAGGGGATTTCCAATGAGCAGTTCTTC
CASRDLGQGISNEQFF
>many|-|TRBJ2-2|TRBV30
TGTGCCTGGGGGGACACCGGGGAGCTGTTTTTT
CAWGDTGELFF
>many|-|TRBJ2-1|TRBV5-1
TGCGCCAGCAGCTTCACAGGGATAAATGAGCAGTTCTTC
CASSFTGINEQFF
>few|-|TRBJ2-2|TRBV20-1
TGCAGTGCTAGAGGGGGCCCGGTCACCGGGGAGCTGTTTTTT
CSARGGPVTGELFF
>many|-|TRBJ2-3|TRBV5-1
TGCGCCAGCAGCTCCCTGGGGGGAGTAGACAGGGGCACAGATACGCAGTATTTT
CASSSLGGVDRGTDTQYF
>-|TRBD1|TRBJ2-1|TRBV27
TGTGCCAGCAGTTCATCCGGGACAGGTCACAATGAGCAGTTCTTC
CASSSSGTGHNEQFF
>-|-|TRBJ2-5|TRBV20-1
TGCAGTGCGACTAAAGGGGAGACCCAGTACTTC
CSATKGETQYF
>many|-|TRBJ2-4|TRBV11-2
TGTGCCAGCAGCTCGTGGGGGGACATTCAGTACTTC
CASSSWGDIQYF